A single sample is the source of the 14 T cell receptor beta chains below, sequenced in a study of blood T cell repertoires in COVID-19 (dated by TCRdb to 2020 to 2022). Libraries were prepared through the immunoSEQ multiplex PCR assay. TCRdb took over this immuneACCESS table, retaining in-frame rearrangements with V and J assigned. Such tables are incomplete; in checked studies, under half of the missing clones stem from an unresolved V gene, and the remainder is unexplained. The sample table holds 95,000 to 100,000 clones, of which over 75% were seen once. The top ten hold roughly 10% of the sample. Input material: peripheral blood. These receptor sequences come from a woman aged 80 or over with acute or convalescent COVID-19.

This clone appeared a single time. The genes are TRBV6-2 or TRBV6-3 and TRBJ1-1, with 8 bases aligning to TRBD1. V lost 5 bases and J lost 1; bases outside the gene matches: 6. The germline V gene has CDR1 MNHEY and CDR2 SVGEGT. The CDR3 extends over 15 amino acids. In DNA, the CDR3 is TGTGCCAGCAGTAGAGGACAGGGAACGAACACTGAAGCTTTCTTT. Residues: CASSRGQGTNTEAFF.

This clone is a singleton in its sample. The chain combines TRBV29-1 with TRBJ2-2, with D uncertain. The CDR3 length is 13 residues. Germline V gene lookup returns CDR1 SQVTM and CDR2 ANQGSEA. The germline V and J ends were trimmed by 5 bases and 1 base, with 8 bases remaining between them. Written as DNA, the CDR3 is TGCAGCGTTACAGACAAGAACACCGGGGAGCTGTTTTTT. Encoded protein: CSVTDKNTGELFF.

This chain uses TRBV5-4 with TRBJ2-7, with 9 bases lining up with TRBD1. Germline V gives CDR1 SGHNT, CDR2 YYREEE (reference sequence). The trim removed 1 base at V and 2 bases at J, leaving 4 bases unmatched. This CDR3 is built from 15 residues. This CDR3 reads CASSLLTGGPYEQYF. In DNA, the CDR3 is TGTGCCAGCAGCTTGTTGACAGGGGGGCCCTACGAGCAGTACTTC.

The J gene is TRBJ2-1, the V gene TRBV30; D is perhaps TRBD1 (5 bases). The CDR3 has 14 amino acids. Deletions cut 1 base from V and 2 bases from J, with 9 bases between. The germline CDR1 and CDR2 sequences are GTSNPN and SVGIG (reference sequence). The DNA for the CDR3 is TGTGCCTGGAGTGATGGGGCGACCTACAATGAGCAGTTCTTC. It is translated as CAWSDGATYNEQFF.

The V and J genes are TRBV5-1 and TRBJ2-7; tentatively, D is TRBD2 (6 bases). With 3 bases removed from V and 1 base from J, the gap between germline ends came to 11 bases. The length of the CDR3 is 14 residues. Per the germline V gene, CDR1 is SGHRS and CDR2 is YFSETQ. The chain's CDR3 is CASSSEGISYEQYF. CDR3 nucleotides: TGCGCCAGCAGCTCGGAGGGGATTTCCTACGAGCAGTACTTC.

The CDR3 here is CASSQAPLRFYEQYF. The CDR3 DNA follows: TGCGCCAGCAGCCAAGCTCCCCTCAGATTCTACGAGCAGTACTTC. The V call is TRBV4-3, the J call TRBJ2-7; no firm D call. With 1 base removed from V and 3 bases from J, the gap between germline ends came to 13 bases. Germline CDR1 and CDR2: LGHNA and YSLEER. The CDR3 spans 15 residues.

This chain connects TRBV19 to TRBJ1-4; D is unclear. The V gene's germline CDR1 is LNHDA and CDR2 SQIVND (reference sequence). This CDR3 comprises 14 residues. V gave up 8 bases and J gave up 5 bases, with 15 bases separating them. In DNA, the CDR3 is TGTGCCAGTCGGTGGGGAGGTTCCAATGAAAAACTGTTTTTT. It specifies CASRWGGSNEKLFF.

The V call is TRBV7-2, the J call TRBJ1-4; D possibly corresponds to TRBD1 (5 bases). Trimming pared 6 bases from V and 8 bases from J, leaving 13 bases between. CDR3 length equals 13 residues. Germline V CDR1 and CDR2: SGHTA, FQGNSA. The CDR3 loop is CASSGGVNEKLFF. In DNA form, the CDR3 reads TGTGCCAGCAGTGGGGGGGTTAACGAAAAACTGTTTTTT.

This clone is a singleton in its sample. This sequence joins TRBV12-3 or TRBV12-4 and TRBJ2-2; 7 bases are shared with TRBD1. This CDR3 has 13 amino acids. V was clipped by 6 bases and J by 6 bases; unmatched bases: 4. CDR3 sequence reads: CASRSDRAGELFF. CDR3 bases: TGTGCCAGCAGATCCGACAGGGCCGGGGAGCTGTTTTTT.

V is TRBV6-5 and J is TRBJ1-1; perhaps TRBD1 as D (6 bases). Germline V lookup: CDR1 MNHEY, CDR2 SVGAGI. The V end lost 11 bases, the J end lost 0 bases, and 13 bases lay between the germline ends. This CDR3 comprises 13 residues. The CDR3 spells CAARTDMNTEAFF. The DNA for the CDR3 is TGTGCCGCCAGGACAGATATGAACACTGAAGCTTTCTTT.

The chain employs TRBV7-9 and TRBJ2-7, with D possibly TRBD1 on 5 matching bases. Germline loops: CDR1 SEHNR, CDR2 FQNEAQ (reference sequence). Trimming stripped 2 bases from V and 5 bases from J, with 7 bases between. This CDR3 contains 12 residues. The CDR3 DNA sequence: TGTGCCAGCAGCTTACAAGGGGACGAGCAGTACTTC. Its protein product is CASSLQGDEQYF.

This sequence joins TRBV28 and TRBJ1-1; possibly TRBD1 for D (5 bases). This CDR3 spans 14 amino acids. V shed 6 bases and J shed 4 bases, with 15 bases lying between them. Germline CDR1 and CDR2: MDHEN and SYDVKM. In DNA, the CDR3 is TGTGCCAGCAGCTCTACAGGCGCTAGCACTGAAGCTTTCTTT. Its translation is CASSSTGASTEAFF. Supplemented by reference TRBV28 and TRBJ1-1, the full variable domain reads DVKVTQSSRYLVKRTGEKVFLECVQDMDHENMFWYRQDPGLGLRLIYFSYDVKMKEKGDIPEGYSVSREKKERFSLILESASTNQTSMYLCASSSTGASTEAFFGQGTRLTVV.

This clone was picked up one time. The chain recombines TRBV7-9 with TRBJ1-3, with 7 positions matching TRBD1. Germline lookup yields CDR1 SEHNR and CDR2 FQNEAQ (reference sequence). This CDR3 contains 16 residues. Trimming took 8 bases from V and 0 from J; bases not matched to a gene: 10. The CDR3 protein is CASEGTEFLSGNTIYF. CDR3 bases: TGTGCCAGCGAAGGGACAGAGTTTCTCTCTGGAAACACCATATATTTT.

This sequence joins TRBV9 and TRBJ1-1; 10 bases fit TRBD1. The CDR3 is made up of 15 amino acids. Germline CDR1 and CDR2: SGDLS and YYNGEE. Unmatched junction bases numbered 4, after V lost 0 bases and J lost 5 bases. The CDR3 sequence: CASSVVTGGLTEAFF. The CDR3 coding sequence is TGTGCCAGCAGCGTAGTGACAGGGGGCCTAACTGAAGCTTTCTTT.